The clone carrying this T cell receptor beta chain was observed a handful of times. These data come from a study of blood T cell repertoires in COVID-19. The overall study: PBMCs, B-cell-depleted T cells, or T cells were the source of the cDNA or gDNA that made up the material.

Methods used by the authors: For nucleated cells, counts were estimated from reference gene primer amplification. Sequencing used immunoSEQ multiplex PCR; TCRdb keeps in-frame clones, though not all of them. That table gives V, J and clone size, and the DNA gave D and trimming. Of about 130,000 clones in the sample, approximately 74% were seen once. Between the trimmed V and J ends, which lost 0 bases and 6 bases, there was a span of 12 bases. The CDR3 loop spans 15 amino acids. Germline loops: CDR1 MNHEY, CDR2 SMNVEV (reference sequence). Sequencing used peripheral blood. This receptor was taken from a woman in her 70s with acute or convalescent COVID-19. This chain links TRBV27 with TRBJ2-1; the D gene is possibly TRBD2 (6 bases). CDR3 in DNA: TGTGCCAGCAGTTTATCCGGGGGAGGTATCAATGAGCAGTTCTTC. Residues: CASSLSGGGINEQFF.